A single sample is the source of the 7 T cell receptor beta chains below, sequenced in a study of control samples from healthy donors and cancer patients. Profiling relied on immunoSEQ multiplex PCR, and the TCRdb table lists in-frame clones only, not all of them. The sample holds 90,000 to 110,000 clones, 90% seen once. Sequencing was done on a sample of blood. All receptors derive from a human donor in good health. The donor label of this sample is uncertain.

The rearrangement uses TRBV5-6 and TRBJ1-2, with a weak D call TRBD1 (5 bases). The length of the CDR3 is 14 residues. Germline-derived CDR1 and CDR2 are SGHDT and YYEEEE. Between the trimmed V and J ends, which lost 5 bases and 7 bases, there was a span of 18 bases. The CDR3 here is CASRKNRLSGGYTF. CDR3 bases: TGTGCCAGCAGGAAAAACAGGTTATCTGGTGGCTACACCTTC.

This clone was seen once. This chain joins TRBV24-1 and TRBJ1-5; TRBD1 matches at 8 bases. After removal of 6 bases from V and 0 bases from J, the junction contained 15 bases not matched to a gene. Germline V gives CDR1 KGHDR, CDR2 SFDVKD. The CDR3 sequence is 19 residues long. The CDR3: CATSPITLDREYSNQPQHF. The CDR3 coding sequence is TGTGCCACCAGTCCCATCACTCTGGACAGGGAATATAGCAATCAGCCCCAGCATTTT.

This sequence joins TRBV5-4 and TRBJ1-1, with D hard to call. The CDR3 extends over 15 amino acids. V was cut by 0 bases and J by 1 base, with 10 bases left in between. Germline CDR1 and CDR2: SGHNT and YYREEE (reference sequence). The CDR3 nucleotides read TGTGCCAGCAGCTTGGTCCTGAGGGAGAACACTGAAGCTTTCTTT. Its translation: CASSLVLRENTEAFF.

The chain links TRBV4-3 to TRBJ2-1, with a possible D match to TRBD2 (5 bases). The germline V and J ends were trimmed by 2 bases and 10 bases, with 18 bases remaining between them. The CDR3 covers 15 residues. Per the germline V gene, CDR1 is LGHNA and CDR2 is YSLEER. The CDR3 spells CASSQPGGSSREQFF. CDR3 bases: TGCGCCAGCAGCCAACCCGGAGGTAGTAGCAGAGAGCAGTTCTTC.

The CDR3 loop reads CASGQYVGPYGNQPQHF. CDR3 coding DNA: TGTGCTAGTGGGCAGTACGTTGGACCTTATGGCAATCAGCCCCAGCATTTT. This chain uses TRBV12-5 with TRBJ1-5; D gene uncertain. This CDR3 region has 17 residues. Germline V gene data show CDR1 as LGHNT and CDR2 as FRNRAP. V was shortened by 6 bases and J by 2 bases, with 20 bases between the two germline ends. Filled out from reference TRBV12-5 and TRBJ1-5, the complete variable domain reads DARVTQTPRHKVTEMGQEVTMRCQPILGHNTVFWYRQTMMQGLELLAYFRNRAPLDDSGMPKDRFSAEMPDATLATLKIQPSEPRDSAVYFCASGQYVGPYGNQPQHFGDGTRLSIL.

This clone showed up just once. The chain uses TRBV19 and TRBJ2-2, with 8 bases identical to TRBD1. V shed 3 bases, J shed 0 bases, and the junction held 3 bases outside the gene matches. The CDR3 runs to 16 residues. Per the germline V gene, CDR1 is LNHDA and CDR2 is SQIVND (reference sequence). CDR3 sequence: CASSIRTGTNTGELFF. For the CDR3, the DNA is TGTGCCAGTAGTATTAGGACAGGGACGAACACCGGGGAGCTGTTTTTT.

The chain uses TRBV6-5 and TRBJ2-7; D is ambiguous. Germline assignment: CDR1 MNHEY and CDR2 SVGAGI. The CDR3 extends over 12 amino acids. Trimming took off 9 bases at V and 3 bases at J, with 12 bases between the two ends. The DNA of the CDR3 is TGTGCCAGTGACTTCGGACGCTACGAGCAGTACTTC. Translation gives CASDFGRYEQYF.